Presented here are 4 T cell receptor beta chains from one specimen sequenced in a study of T-cell reconstitution after alpha-beta-depleted transplantation in children. This sample's TCRbeta library carried unique molecular identifier barcodes. TCRdb fed the PCR reads into MiXCR, producing one record per CDR3 protein. The sample has 480,000 or so distinct CDR3 sequences, roughly a tenth seen once; the top ten hold 2% to 2.5%. The specimen was PBMCs, collected before TCRalphabeta/CD19-depleted stem cell transplant. The receptor source for this set is a child under 10 years old with inherited bone marrow failure, due to receive a stem cell transplant.

The chain employs TRBV3-1 and TRBJ2-7; D is uncertain. V was cut by 4 bases and J by 2 bases, with 15 bases left in between. The CDR3 sequence is 15 residues long. Germline CDR1 reads LGHDT; CDR2 reads YNNKEL (reference sequence). DNA for the CDR3: TGTGCCAGCAGCCCCAGGTACGATTCGGCCTACGAGCAGTACTTC. Translated: CASSPRYDSAYEQYF.

At least ten counts were recorded for this clonotype. This rearrangement joins TRBV5-1 to TRBJ2-7, with 9 bases lining up with TRBD2. The CDR3 spans 19 residues. Germline V gives CDR1 SGHRS, CDR2 YFSETQ. With V trimmed by 4 bases and J by 4 bases, 21 bases remained unmatched. CDR3 sequence reads: CASSLPLVLAGQIRYEQYF. The CDR3 nucleotides read TGCGCCAGCAGCCTCCCGCTCGTACTAGCGGGCCAGATTAGGTACGAGCAGTACTTC.

The chain couples TRBV19 to TRBJ1-1; possibly TRBD1 for D (6 bases). Between the trimmed V and J ends, which lost 0 bases and 3 bases, there was a span of 8 bases. Germline-derived CDR1 and CDR2 are LNHDA and SQIVND (reference sequence). The CDR3 covers 14 residues. The CDR3 sequence: CASSIDQGYTEAFF. The CDR3 DNA sequence: TGTGCCAGTAGTATAGACCAGGGGTACACTGAAGCTTTCTTT. Drawing the rest from reference TRBV19 and TRBJ1-1, the complete variable domain is DGGITQSPKYLFRKEGQNVTLSCEQNLNHDAMYWYRQDPGQGLRLIYYSQIVNDFQKGDIAEGYSVSREKKESFPLTVTSAQKNPTAFYLCASSIDQGYTEAFFGQGTRLTVV.

This clonotype came up many times. V is TRBV5-4 and J is TRBJ2-5; 9 bases are a match to TRBD1. Trimming cost V 3 bases and J 4 bases; bases outside gene matches: 4. This CDR3 contains 14 residues. The V gene's germline CDR1 is SGHNT and CDR2 YYREEE (reference sequence). The CDR3 DNA sequence: TGTGCCAGCAGCTCGGGACAGGGTGGAGAGACCCAGTACTTC. Its translation: CASSSGQGGETQYF. The variable domain in full, with the rest retrieved from reference TRBV5-4 and TRBJ2-5, is ETGVTQSPTHLIKTRGQQVTLRCSSQSGHNTVSWYQQALGQGPQFIFQYYREEENGRGNFPPRFSGLQFPNYSSELNVNALELDDSALYLCASSSGQGGETQYFGPGTRLLVL.